This is a list of T cell receptor beta chains from one sample in a study of T cells in Graves' hyperthyroidism and ophthalmopathy. TCRdb redid the calling of the multiplex PCR reads with MiXCR, one entry per CDR3 protein. The repertoire holds fewer than 110,000 distinct CDR3 sequences, 15% to 20% seen once, with 35% to 45% in the top ten. The material sequenced was blood. These receptors were collected from a woman in her forties or fifties with Graves' hyperthyroidism. Both conserved end residues are part of each CDR3. The order of the fields is CDR3 protein, CDR3 DNA, D gene, clone size, CDR3 length, J gene, V gene. A D gene is named only where the DNA matches it firmly. The listing skips clone size in some rows; elsewhere it reads once, few, many or a size class.

CASKRESLNEQFF,TGTGCCAGTAAGCGGGAGTCACTCAATGAGCAGTTCTTC,TRBD2,many,13,TRBJ2-1,TRBV19
CSAVRGQPQFF,TGCAGTGCCGTGCGGGGACAGCCGCAGTTCTTC,NA,few,11,TRBJ2-1,TRBV20-1
CASSHGTSGGNEQFF,TGTGCCAGCAGTCACGGGACTAGCGGGGGCAATGAGCAGTTCTTC,TRBD2,few,15,TRBJ2-1,TRBV3-1
CASKDRENQPQHF,TGTGCCAGCAAGGACAGGGAGAATCAGCCCCAGCATTTT,TRBD1,many,13,TRBJ1-5,TRBV2
CASREDRGTSEQFF,TGTGCCAGTCGGGAGGACAGGGGTACAAGCGAGCAGTTCTTC,TRBD1,many,14,TRBJ2-1,TRBV3-1
CASSIGTSASDEQFF,TGTGCCAGCAGTATCGGGACTAGCGCAAGCGATGAGCAGTTCTTC,TRBD2,many,15,TRBJ2-1,TRBV3-1
CASSYSAGDFTGELFF,TGTGCCAGCAGTTATTCGGCGGGAGATTTCACCGGGGAGCTGTTTTTT,TRBD2,few,16,TRBJ2-2,TRBV6-1
CASSSRGQGYTF,TGTGCCAGCAGTTCGCGGGGGCAAGGCTACACCTTC,NA,NA,12,TRBJ1-2,TRBV28
CSALGLAGGLGETQYF,TGCAGTGCTCTTGGACTAGCGGGAGGGCTGGGAGAGACCCAGTACTTC,TRBD2,many,16,TRBJ2-5,TRBV20-1
CASSLVVSQGNTGELFF,TGTGCCAGCAGCTTAGTGGTGTCACAGGGGAACACCGGGGAGCTGTTTTTT,NA,many,17,TRBJ2-2,TRBV7-8
CASSYSNAGGWDGYTF,TGTGCCAGCAGTTACTCGAATGCCGGGGGTTGGGATGGCTACACCTTC,NA,NA,16,TRBJ1-2,TRBV6-5
CASRQQGRGETQYF,TGTGCCAGCAGACAACAGGGGCGGGGGGAGACCCAGTACTTC,NA,many,14,TRBJ2-5,TRBV12-3/TRBV12-4
CASTSGMTQYF,TGTGCATCTACTAGCGGGATGACCCAGTACTTC,TRBD2,many,11,TRBJ2-5,TRBV30
CASSPGQDEKLFF,TGTGCCAGCAGCCCAGGACAGGATGAAAAACTGTTTTTT,TRBD1,NA,13,TRBJ1-4,TRBV5-4
CASSFLGFSGYTF,TGTGCCAGCAGCTTCCTCGGGTTCAGTGGCTACACCTTC,NA,NA,13,TRBJ1-2,TRBV7-9
CASSLSTGGSGANVLTF,TGTGCCAGCAGCTTATCCACTGGGGGCTCTGGGGCCAACGTCCTGACTTTC,NA,many,17,TRBJ2-6,TRBV11-3
CASSSGLAGRVRGRDTQYF,TGTGCCAGCAGTTCAGGACTAGCGGGTCGAGTCAGAGGTAGAGATACGCAGTATTTT,TRBD2,many,19,TRBJ2-3,TRBV27